This passage covers 6 T cell receptor beta chains from one sample sequenced in a study of technical replicates of blood from a handful of donors. This table comes from immunoSEQ multiplex PCR, and its TCRdb copy is limited to in-frame clones, with some not included. Here the sample spans some 98,000 clones, approximately 94% being singletons. Sequencing was done on a sample of T cells isolated from PBMCs. All receptors derive from a human donor in good health.

The J gene is TRBJ2-3, the V gene TRBV28; D possibly corresponds to TRBD1 (5 bases). The CDR3 covers 15 residues. Germline CDR1 MDHEN, CDR2 SYDVKM. V dropped 2 bases and J dropped 3 bases, with 12 bases sitting between them. CDR3 coding DNA: TGTGCCAGCAGTTTAAGGGCAGGGTGGACAGATACGCAGTATTTT. Translation gives CASSLRAGWTDTQYF.

The genes are TRBV15 and TRBJ2-7; perhaps TRBD1 as D (6 bases). In germline, CDR1 is LNHNV, CDR2 YYDKDF (reference sequence). Trimming took off 6 bases at V and 5 bases at J, with 11 bases between the two ends. The CDR3 covers 12 residues. The CDR3 is CATSSGVDEQYF. The CDR3 nucleotides read TGTGCCACCAGTTCAGGGGTGGACGAGCAGTACTTC.

The genes are TRBV6-6 and TRBJ1-5, with D uncertain. Trimming shortened V by 0 bases and J by 0 bases, and 9 bases separated the two germline ends. CDR1 is MNHNY and CDR2 is SVGAGI in the germline V gene (reference sequence). The CDR3 has 16 residues. CDR3 region: CASSYSGGNSNQPQHF. Here the CDR3 DNA reads TGTGCCAGCAGTTACTCTGGTGGCAATAGCAATCAGCCCCAGCATTTT.

The chain employs TRBV2 and TRBJ2-1; 9 bases line up with TRBD2. Per germline, CDR1 SNHLY and CDR2 FYNNEI. The CDR3 runs 15 residues. With V trimmed by 5 bases and J by 4 bases, 6 bases remained unmatched. The CDR3 reads CASSLGLASYNEQFF. CDR3 nucleotides: TGTGCCAGCAGTTTAGGACTAGCGAGTTACAATGAGCAGTTCTTC.

This rearrangement joins TRBV6-5 to TRBJ1-4; 8 bases align to TRBD1. J gave up 4 bases and V 6 bases, and 1 base lay outside the gene matches. The CDR3 sequence is 13 residues long. CDR1 MNHEY and CDR2 SVGAGI come from the germline V gene. The CDR3 DNA reads as TGTGCCAGCAGGGACAGGGTTAATGAAAAACTGTTTTTT. Its translation: CASRDRVNEKLFF.

This chain joins TRBV5-1 and TRBJ1-5; no clear D. CDR3 length: 15 residues. Trimming stripped 0 bases from V and 4 bases from J, with 11 bases between. CDR1 and CDR2 from the germline V gene are SGHRS and YFSETQ. The CDR3 DNA reads TGCGCCAGCAGCTTGGGTTTCGGCGGTAATCAGCCCCAGCATTTT. Protein: CASSLGFGGNQPQHF.